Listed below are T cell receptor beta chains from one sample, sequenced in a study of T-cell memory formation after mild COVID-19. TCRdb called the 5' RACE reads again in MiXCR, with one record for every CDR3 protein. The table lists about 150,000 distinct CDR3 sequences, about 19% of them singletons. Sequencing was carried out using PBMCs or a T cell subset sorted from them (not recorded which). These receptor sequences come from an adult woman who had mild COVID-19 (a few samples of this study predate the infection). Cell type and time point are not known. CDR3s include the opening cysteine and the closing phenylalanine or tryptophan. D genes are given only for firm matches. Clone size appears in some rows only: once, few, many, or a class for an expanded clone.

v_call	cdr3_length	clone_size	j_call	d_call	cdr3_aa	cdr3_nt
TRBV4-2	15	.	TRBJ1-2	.	CASSQDSQGPGSYTF	TGTGCCAGCAGCCAAGATAGTCAGGGTCCAGGGAGCTACACCTTC
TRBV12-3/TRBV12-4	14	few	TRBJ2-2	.	CASSLIGGPGELFF	TGTGCCAGCAGTTTAATTGGGGGGCCCGGGGAGCTGTTTTTT
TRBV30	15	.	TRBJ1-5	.	CAWSPPPGGAQPQHF	TGTGCCTGGAGTCCACCCCCGGGGGGGGCTCAGCCCCAGCATTTT
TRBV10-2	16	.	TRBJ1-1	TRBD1	CASSETANRGSTEAFF	TGCGCCAGCAGTGAGACGGCGAACAGGGGTAGCACTGAAGCTTTCTTT
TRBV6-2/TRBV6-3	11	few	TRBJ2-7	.	CASSDAYEQYF	TGTGCCAGCAGTGATGCTTACGAGCAGTACTTC
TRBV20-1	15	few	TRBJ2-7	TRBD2	CSASPIAGVTDEQYF	TGCAGTGCTAGTCCAATAGCGGGAGTTACTGACGAGCAGTACTTC
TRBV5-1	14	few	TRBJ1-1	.	CASSLAGTNTEAFF	TGCGCCAGCAGCTTGGCAGGGACGAACACTGAAGCTTTCTTT
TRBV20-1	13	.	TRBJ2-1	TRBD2	CSAIAGGHNEQFF	TGCAGTGCCATAGCGGGAGGGCACAATGAGCAGTTCTTC
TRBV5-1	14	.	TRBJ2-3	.	CASSSSDPTDTQYF	TGCGCCAGCAGCTCTAGCGATCCCACAGATACGCAGTATTTT
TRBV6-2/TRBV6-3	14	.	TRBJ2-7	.	CASSYRSGSYEQYF	TGTGCCAGCAGTTATAGGAGCGGCTCCTACGAGCAGTACTTC
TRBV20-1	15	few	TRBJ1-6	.	CSASLPQGQNSPLHF	TGCAGTGCTAGCCTCCCGCAGGGACAAAATTCACCCCTCCACTTT
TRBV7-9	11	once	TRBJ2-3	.	CASSLGYSQYF	TGTGCCAGCAGCTTGGGGTACTCGCAGTATTTT
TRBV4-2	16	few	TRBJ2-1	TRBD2	CASSQDRGTSGREQFF	TGTGCCAGCAGCCAAGATAGGGGGACTAGCGGGAGGGAGCAGTTCTTC
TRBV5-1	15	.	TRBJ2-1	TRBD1	CASSLTGQGWDEQFF	TGCGCCAGCAGCTTGACGGGACAGGGTTGGGATGAGCAGTTCTTC
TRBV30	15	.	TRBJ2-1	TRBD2	CAWSELAGGPMEQFF	TGTGCCTGGAGTGAATTAGCGGGAGGGCCCATGGAGCAGTTCTTC
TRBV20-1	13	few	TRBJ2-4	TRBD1	CSARETGLDIQYF	TGCAGTGCCAGGGAGACAGGGTTGGACATTCAGTACTTC
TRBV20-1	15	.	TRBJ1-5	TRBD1	CSALQGGASNQPQHF	TGCAGTGCCCTTCAGGGGGGGGCGAGCAATCAGCCCCAGCATTTT
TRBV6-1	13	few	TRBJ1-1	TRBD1	CASPRQGGTEAFF	TGTGCCAGCCCCCGACAGGGTGGAACTGAAGCTTTCTTT